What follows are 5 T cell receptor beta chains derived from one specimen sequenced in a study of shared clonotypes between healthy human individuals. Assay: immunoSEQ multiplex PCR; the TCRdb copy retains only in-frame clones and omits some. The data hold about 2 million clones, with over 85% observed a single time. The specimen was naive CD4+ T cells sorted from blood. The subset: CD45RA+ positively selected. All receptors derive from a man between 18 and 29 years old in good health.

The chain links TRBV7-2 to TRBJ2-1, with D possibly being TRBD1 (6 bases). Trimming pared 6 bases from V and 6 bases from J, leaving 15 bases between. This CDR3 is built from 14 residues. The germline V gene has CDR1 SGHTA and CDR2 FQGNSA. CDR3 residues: CASSGGSYANEQFF. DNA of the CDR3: TGTGCCAGCAGTGGGGGCTCGTACGCCAATGAGCAGTTCTTC.

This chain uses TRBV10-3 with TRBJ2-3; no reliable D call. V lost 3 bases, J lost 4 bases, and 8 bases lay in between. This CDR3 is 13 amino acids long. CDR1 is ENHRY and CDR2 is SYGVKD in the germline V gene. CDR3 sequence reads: CAISEGPPDTQYF. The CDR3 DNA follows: TGTGCCATCAGTGAAGGCCCCCCAGATACGCAGTATTTT.

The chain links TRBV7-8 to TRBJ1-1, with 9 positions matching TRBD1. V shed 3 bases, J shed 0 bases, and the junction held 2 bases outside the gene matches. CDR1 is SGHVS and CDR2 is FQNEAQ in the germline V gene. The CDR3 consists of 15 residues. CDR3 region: CASSLRDRVNTEAFF. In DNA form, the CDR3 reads TGTGCCAGCAGCTTGCGGGACAGGGTGAACACTGAAGCTTTCTTT.

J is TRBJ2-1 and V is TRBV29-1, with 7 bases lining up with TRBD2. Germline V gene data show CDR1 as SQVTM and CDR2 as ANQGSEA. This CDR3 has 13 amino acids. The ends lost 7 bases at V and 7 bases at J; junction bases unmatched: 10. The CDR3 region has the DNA TGCAGCGCCAAGACCGCGGGGGTTAATGAGCAGTTCTTC. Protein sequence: CSAKTAGVNEQFF.

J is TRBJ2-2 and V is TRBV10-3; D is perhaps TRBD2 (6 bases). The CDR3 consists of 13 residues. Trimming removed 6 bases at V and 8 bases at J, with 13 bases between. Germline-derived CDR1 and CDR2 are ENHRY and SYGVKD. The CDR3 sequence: CAIRTDGTGELFF. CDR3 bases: TGTGCCATCAGAACTGACGGGACTGGGGAGCTGTTTTTT.